Below are 27 T cell receptor beta chains sequenced from a single sample in a study of T cell responses to AZD1222 COVID-19 vaccine. Profiled with immunoSEQ multiplex PCR; TCRdb holds only in-frame clones, not every one. In the table there are 100,000 to 150,000 clones, more than 85% of which are singletons. The source was peripheral blood, collected 28 days after the second AZD1222 dose. These receptors came from an adult who received the AZD1222 COVID-19 vaccine.

V is TRBV7-7 and J is TRBJ2-3, with D maybe TRBD2 (6 bases). With 5 bases removed from V and 2 bases from J, the gap between germline ends came to 11 bases. This CDR3 comprises 14 residues. CDR1 and CDR2 from the germline V gene are SSHAT and FNYEAQ (reference sequence). CDR3 sequence: CASSQSGDTDTQYF. The CDR3 nucleotides are TGTGCCAGCAGCCAGTCGGGGGACACAGATACGCAGTATTTT.

This clone was seen only once. The CDR3 spells CASSPGLAGGVGDTQYF. The CDR3 region has the DNA TGTGCCAGCAGCCCAGGACTAGCGGGAGGAGTGGGAGATACGCAGTATTTT. V usage is TRBV11-3 and J usage is TRBJ2-3, with TRBD2 identical over 14 bases. Germline CDR1 is SGHNT and CDR2 is YENEEA. The CDR3 spans 17 residues. V was clipped by 5 bases and J by 5 bases; unmatched bases: 9.

The J gene is TRBJ2-7, the V gene TRBV6-5, with 9 positions matching TRBD2. Germline CDR1 reads MNHEY; CDR2 reads SVGAGI. The CDR3 runs to 14 residues. V lost 7 bases, J lost 4 bases, and 8 bases stayed unmatched. The CDR3 DNA sequence: TGTGCCAGCACTGCGGCGGGAGGGCTTTACGAGCAGTACTTC. It codes for CASTAAGGLYEQYF.

CDR3 loop: CASSLGNREWGNQPQHF. The CDR3, as DNA: TGTGCCAGCAGCTTGGGCAACAGGGAGTGGGGCAATCAGCCCCAGCATTTT. The V and J genes are TRBV5-8 and TRBJ1-5, with a possible D match to TRBD1 (6 bases). The V gene's germline CDR1 is SGHTS and CDR2 YDEGEE. This CDR3 is 17 amino acids long. Trimming took 0 bases from V and 2 from J, leaving 15 bases between them.

V gene TRBV11-2 combines with J gene TRBJ2-3; 9 nucleotides match TRBD2. The junction had 5 bases not matched to a gene; V was cut back by 4 bases and J by 0 bases. The CDR3 covers 16 residues. Germline CDR1 is SGHAT and CDR2 is FQNNGV. The CDR3 sequence: CASSSLAGTSTDTQYF. CDR3 bases: TGTGCCAGCAGCTCGCTAGCGGGAACTAGCACAGATACGCAGTATTTT.

The V and J genes are TRBV12-5 and TRBJ2-1, with 8 positions matching TRBD2. The CDR3 is made up of 16 amino acids. In germline, CDR1 is LGHNT, CDR2 FRNRAP. Unmatched junction bases numbered 5, after V lost 0 bases and J lost 4 bases. The CDR3 region has the DNA TGTGCTAGTGGTTTGGTACCGGGAGGGTGGTACAATGAGCAGTTCTTC. Protein sequence: CASGLVPGGWYNEQFF.

The chain employs TRBV5-1 and TRBJ2-7; possibly TRBD2 for D (7 bases). The CDR3 is made up of 15 amino acids. Germline lookup yields CDR1 SGHRS and CDR2 YFSETQ. The V gene lost 4 bases and the J gene lost 3 bases, with 17 bases spanning the gap. CDR3 bases: TGCGCCAGCAGCCCACTGGGGGGGGCAAGCTACGAGCAGTACTTC. Encoded protein: CASSPLGGASYEQYF.

The V gene is TRBV6-4, the J gene TRBJ1-3; D may be TRBD1 (6 bases). Germline assignment: CDR1 MRHNA and CDR2 SNTAGT. The V gene lost 2 bases and the J gene lost 2 bases, with 10 bases spanning the gap. CDR3 length equals 15 residues. The CDR3 loop reads CASSDLNRAGNTIYF. In nucleotides, the CDR3 is TGTGCCAGCAGTGACCTAAACAGGGCTGGAAACACCATATATTTT.

The J gene is TRBJ1-4, the V gene TRBV5-8, with no clear D. V was clipped by 5 bases and J by 8 bases, with 22 bases between them. Germline V gene sequence: CDR1 SGHTS, CDR2 YDEGEE. This CDR3 region has 16 residues. As DNA, the CDR3 is TGTGCCAGCAGTTACGGAATTTCGGGGATAAGGGAAAAACTGTTTTTT. This translates into CASSYGISGIREKLFF.

The V gene is TRBV5-1, the J gene TRBJ1-2, with 9 bases lining up with TRBD1. This CDR3 is built from 16 residues. CDR1 and CDR2 from the germline V gene are SGHRS and YFSETQ. V was clipped by 4 bases and J by 8 bases; unmatched bases: 15. CDR3 in amino acids: CASSPDGTHRGLGYTF. The CDR3 nucleotides are TGCGCCAGCAGCCCCGATGGAACCCACAGGGGGCTGGGCTACACCTTC.

This chain connects TRBV10-3 to TRBJ1-6, with D perhaps TRBD1 (5 bases). CDR1 is ENHRY and CDR2 is SYGVKD in the germline V gene. Trimming took off 6 bases at V and 7 bases at J, with 16 bases between the two ends. There are 15 residues in the CDR3. The DNA of the CDR3 is TGTGCCATCAGGGAGGCGGGGGTGGAGAATTCACCCCTCCACTTT. Protein product: CAIREAGVENSPLHF.

The chain joins TRBV25-1 to TRBJ2-7, with 10 bases lining up with TRBD1. CDR3 size: 13 residues. V dropped 8 bases and J dropped 2; count of bases not matched to a gene: 3. CDR1 and CDR2 (germline): MGHDK, SYGVNS. CDR3 DNA: TGTGCCAGCTCAGGACAGGGGGCCTACGAGCAGTACTTC. It yields the protein CASSGQGAYEQYF.

This chain links TRBV7-2 with TRBJ1-1; TRBD1 is a possible D gene (6 bases). The V gene lost 5 bases and the J gene lost 2 bases, with 18 bases spanning the gap. Germline CDR1 and CDR2: SGHTA and FQGNSA. The length of the CDR3 is 16 residues. CDR3 coding DNA: TGTGCCAGCAGCCCAATTGTACAGGGCCGCAACACTGAAGCTTTCTTT. Translated, it gives CASSPIVQGRNTEAFF.

The V gene is TRBV19, the J gene TRBJ2-5, with 7 bases aligning to TRBD2. The CDR3 consists of 14 residues. Germline V gene lookup returns CDR1 LNHDA and CDR2 SQIVND (reference sequence). J lost 3 bases, V lost 8 bases, and 9 bases had no gene match. CDR3 loop: CASSPAGREETQYF. The CDR3 DNA reads TGTGCCAGTTCGCCAGCGGGAAGGGAAGAGACCCAGTACTTC.

The chain joins TRBV3-1 (or the pseudogene TRBV3-2) to TRBJ1-1, with no clear D. Germline lookup yields CDR1 LGHDT and CDR2 YNNKEL (reference sequence). This CDR3 is 15 amino acids long. V gave up 0 bases and J gave up 6 bases, with 14 bases separating them. Here the CDR3 reads CASSQEPAGVPEAFF. The CDR3 DNA follows: TGTGCCAGCAGCCAAGAACCCGCCGGGGTCCCTGAAGCTTTCTTT.

The chain carries TRBV29-1 and TRBJ1-1; D is undetermined. This CDR3 contains 14 residues. Germline V gives CDR1 SQVTM, CDR2 ANQGSEA. Trimming left V 4 bases short and J 5 bases short, with 17 bases between. In DNA form, the CDR3 reads TGCAGCGTTGGCCGGCTGGCCTTGGGAACTGAAGCTTTCTTT. Its protein product is CSVGRLALGTEAFF.

J is TRBJ2-5 and V is TRBV18, with D uncertain. Germline V gene data show CDR1 as KGHSH and CDR2 as LQKENI. The V and J ends lost 3 bases and 5 bases respectively, with 7 bases between them. The CDR3 consists of 12 residues. The CDR3 sequence is CASSPGLETQYF. CDR3 in DNA: TGTGCCAGCTCACCCGGGCTTGAGACCCAGTACTTC.

The chain links TRBV20-1 to TRBJ2-3; 11 bases align to TRBD1. The CDR3 extends over 15 amino acids. V gave up 3 bases and J gave up 1 base; unmatched junction bases: 3. Germline V gene sequence: CDR1 DFQATT, CDR2 SNEGSKA (reference sequence). The CDR3 bases are TGCAGTGCTAGTAAGGGACAGGGGGGCACAGATACGCAGTATTTT. This encodes CSASKGQGGTDTQYF.

This clone was seen a single time. This sequence joins TRBV6-5 and TRBJ1-2; 7 nucleotides align to TRBD1. The germline gives CDR1 MNHEY, CDR2 SVGAGI. The CDR3 has 16 residues. V gave up 0 bases and J gave up 5 bases; unmatched junction bases: 9. The CDR3 is CASSYSGGGGGYGYTF. DNA of the CDR3: TGTGCCAGCAGTTACTCTGGAGGGGGCGGAGGGTATGGCTACACCTTC.

This clone was seen a single time. The rearrangement links TRBV7-9 to TRBJ1-2; D might be TRBD1 (5 bases). Between the trimmed V and J ends, which lost 4 bases and 4 bases, there was a span of 10 bases. Germline CDR1 and CDR2: SEHNR and FQNEAQ (reference sequence). The CDR3 spans 13 residues. The CDR3 nucleotides read TGTGCCAGCAGCTCCGACAGAGTCTATGGCTACACCTTC. Its translation: CASSSDRVYGYTF.

The chain links TRBV10-3 to TRBJ2-7; 7 bases line up with TRBD1. The CDR3 has 14 residues. Germline CDR1 reads ENHRY; CDR2 reads SYGVKD. V dropped 6 bases and J dropped 1; count of bases not matched to a gene: 6. CDR3 coding DNA: TGTGCCATCAGGAAGACAGGGATTTCCTACGAGCAGTACTTC. This sequence encodes CAIRKTGISYEQYF.

This chain joins TRBV7-9 and TRBJ1-5, with 9 bases lining up with TRBD1. In germline, CDR1 is SEHNR, CDR2 FQNEAQ (reference sequence). V trimming: 1 base; J trimming: 1 base; junction bases outside the gene matches: 8. The CDR3 consists of 18 residues. The CDR3: CASSLGKKQGASNQPQHF. DNA of the CDR3: TGTGCCAGCAGCTTAGGTAAGAAACAGGGGGCAAGCAATCAGCCCCAGCATTTT.

The V and J genes are TRBV27 and TRBJ1-1, with TRBD1 matching over 7 bases. V trimming: 6 bases; J trimming: 7 bases; junction bases outside the gene matches: 8. The length of the CDR3 is 13 residues. Germline V gene lookup returns CDR1 MNHEY and CDR2 SMNVEV (reference sequence). CDR3 nucleotide sequence: TGTGCCAGCAGACGACAGGGCGGCATTGAAGCTTTCTTT. Translated, it gives CASRRQGGIEAFF.

The chain employs TRBV4-3 and TRBJ1-4; 8 bases are shared with TRBD1. In germline, CDR1 is LGHNA, CDR2 YSLEER. The CDR3 covers 16 residues. Unmatched junction bases numbered 7, after V lost 0 bases and J lost 7 bases. The CDR3, as DNA: TGCGCCAGCAGCCAAGAGAGGGCAGGGGGCGGTGAAAAACTGTTTTTT. Translated: CASSQERAGGGEKLFF.

The chain couples TRBV19 to TRBJ2-7, with D maybe TRBD1 (5 bases). This CDR3 has 15 amino acids. CDR1 and CDR2 from the germline V gene are LNHDA and SQIVND (reference sequence). Trimming removed 3 bases at V and 3 bases at J, with 15 bases between. In DNA form, the CDR3 reads TGTGCCAGTAGTATCGCCCAGGGTAGTCTCTACGAGCAGTACTTC. This sequence encodes CASSIAQGSLYEQYF.

The chain joins TRBV3-1 (or the pseudogene TRBV3-2) to TRBJ1-2; D is unresolved. The germline gives CDR1 LGHDT, CDR2 YNNKEL (reference sequence). This CDR3 has 14 amino acids. Trimming left V 1 base short and J 2 bases short, with 8 bases between. The chain's CDR3 is CASSQAQSNYGYTF. CDR3 sequence (DNA): TGTGCCAGCAGCCAAGCCCAGTCCAACTATGGCTACACCTTC.

The chain carries TRBV28 and TRBJ1-4; perhaps TRBD1 as D (5 bases). Germline V gene data show CDR1 as MDHEN and CDR2 as SYDVKM. CDR3 size: 14 residues. Between the trimmed V and J ends, which lost 7 bases and 7 bases, there was a span of 16 bases. The CDR3 is CASNPSWGSEKLFF. The CDR3 DNA follows: TGTGCCAGCAACCCCTCCTGGGGGAGTGAAAAACTGTTTTTT.